A single sample gave rise to the 15 T cell receptor beta chains below, sequenced in a study of T cells after yellow fever vaccination. TCRdb recomputed calls from the 5' RACE reads with MiXCR, one row per CDR3 protein. In the table there are under 550,000 distinct CDR3 sequences, around a fifth of which are singletons. This material consisted of PBMCs, taken roughly 20 days after the first yellow fever vaccination. The origin of the receptors is a man between 18 and 35 years old who received the YFV17D yellow fever vaccine.

This clonotype turned up a few times. The chain has TRBV6-2 or TRBV6-3 and TRBJ2-1; TRBD2 matches at 10 bases. The CDR3 consists of 16 residues. Germline V lookup: CDR1 MNHEY, CDR2 SVGEGT. V dropped 6 bases and J dropped 3; count of bases not matched to a gene: 8. CDR3 protein: CASSQISGGLYNEQFF. The CDR3 DNA is TGTGCCAGCAGCCAAATTAGCGGGGGGCTCTACAATGAGCAGTTCTTC.

CDR3 in amino acids: CASSYLQKSGEKLFF. The CDR3 DNA reads TGCGCCAGCAGCTACCTACAGAAATCAGGTGAAAAACTGTTTTTT. The V gene is TRBV5-1, the J gene TRBJ1-4, with D unresolved. The ends were cut back, 3 bases at V and 7 bases at J, with 16 bases in the middle. Germline CDR1 reads SGHRS; CDR2 reads YFSETQ. The CDR3 spans 15 residues.

V usage is TRBV11-1 and J usage is TRBJ2-2, with 9 bases aligning to TRBD1. CDR1 SGHAT and CDR2 FQDESV come from the germline V gene (reference sequence). This CDR3 contains 18 residues. V lost 5 bases to trimming and J lost 5 bases; unmatched junction nucleotides: 15. Written as DNA, the CDR3 is TGTGCCAGCAGCCAGCGGGACAGGGACTTGGTTAGGACCGGGGAGCTGTTTTTT. Translation gives CASSQRDRDLVRTGELFF.

This clonotype turned up a few times. The rearrangement joins TRBV6-5 to TRBJ1-2; 10 bases agree with TRBD1. Trimming took 2 bases from V and 6 from J; bases not matched to a gene: 3. Germline V gene sequence: CDR1 MNHEY, CDR2 SVGAGI. The CDR3 totals 14 residues. The DNA for the CDR3 is TGTGCCAGCAGTTACGACAGGGGGCTAAATGGCTACACCTTC. Translation gives CASSYDRGLNGYTF.

The table lists this clonotype with many counts. One end of the junction does not line up with germline, which may come from a read error. For the CDR3, the DNA is TGCGCCAGCAGCCTTACAGGGGTTAACACTGAAGCTTTCTTT. Its translation: CASSLTGVNTEAFF. The chain has TRBV28 and TRBJ1-1; TRBD1 matches at 7 bases. CDR1 MDHEN and CDR2 SYDVKM come from the germline V gene. CDR3 size: 14 residues.

This chain connects TRBV4-2 to TRBJ2-6; D remains ambiguous. There are 17 residues in the CDR3. The germline V gene has CDR1 LGHNA and CDR2 YNFKEQ. V lost 4 bases and J lost 0, with 13 bases in between. CDR3 residues: CASSPRLFPSGANVLTF. Here the CDR3 DNA reads TGTGCCAGCAGCCCGCGACTGTTCCCCTCTGGGGCCAACGTCCTGACTTTC.

Here the CDR3 reads CASSQGLAGSYNEQFF. In DNA, the CDR3 is TGCGCCAGCAGCCAAGGGTTAGCGGGGTCCTACAATGAGCAGTTCTTC. V usage is TRBV4-1 and J usage is TRBJ2-1; 8 positions match TRBD2. Germline trimming cut 1 base from V and 1 base from J; bases unmatched to any gene: 3. The germline V gene has CDR1 MGHRA and CDR2 YSYEKL. The CDR3 contains 16 residues.

This clonotype came up a few times. The genes are TRBV7-8 and TRBJ2-6; D gene unclear. The CDR3 extends over 16 amino acids. V shed 1 base and J shed 0 bases, with 7 bases lying between them. From germline, CDR1 is SGHVS and CDR2 FQNEAQ. CDR3 amino acids: CASSLVRSSGANVLTF. For the CDR3, the DNA is TGTGCCAGCAGCTTAGTGAGGTCCTCTGGGGCCAACGTCCTGACTTTC.

This clonotype was counted only a few times. The rearrangement links TRBV6-5 to TRBJ1-1; the D is unclear. V was trimmed by 2 bases and J by 1 base, leaving 8 bases between them. Germline CDR1 MNHEY, CDR2 SVGAGI. This CDR3 has 14 residues. As DNA, the CDR3 is TGTGCCAGCAGTTACCTGCGGAAGAACACTGAAGCTTTCTTT. This codes for CASSYLRKNTEAFF.

This chain uses TRBV12-3 or TRBV12-4 with TRBJ2-5; D remains ambiguous. The V end lost 6 bases, the J end lost 5 bases, and 19 bases lay between the germline ends. This CDR3 has 15 amino acids. CDR3 coding DNA: TGTGCCAGCAGCCCTCGGACCTCCCCAAGGGAGACCCAGTACTTC. Protein sequence: CASSPRTSPRETQYF.

This clonotype occurred a few times. This chain joins TRBV7-2 and TRBJ1-2; a possible D gene is TRBD1 (5 bases). The CDR3 length is 14 residues. CDR1 is SGHTA, CDR2 FQGNSA, per germline. V was clipped by 1 base and J by 10 bases, with 16 bases between them. This CDR3 reads CASSLGRSREDYTF. The DNA of the CDR3 is TGTGCCAGCAGCTTAGGTAGGAGCAGGGAGGACTACACCTTC.

This clonotype has just a few counts. The chain employs TRBV5-1 and TRBJ2-5, with 9 bases identical to TRBD2. Unmatched junction bases numbered 3, after V lost 0 bases and J lost 0 bases. Per germline, CDR1 SGHRS and CDR2 YFSETQ. The CDR3 totals 16 residues. As DNA, the CDR3 is TGCGCCAGCAGCTTGGCTCTAGCGGGGAACCAAGAGACCCAGTACTTC. It translates to CASSLALAGNQETQYF.

This clonotype was observed many times. The V call is TRBV12-3 or TRBV12-4, the J call TRBJ2-7, with TRBD1 identical over 9 bases. The CDR3 runs 15 residues. V gave up 2 bases and J gave up 6 bases; unmatched junction bases: 8. The CDR3 bases are TGTGCCAGCAGTTTAAAGGGACAGGGCCCCTTCGAGCAGTACTTC. The encoded protein is CASSLKGQGPFEQYF.

This clonotype appeared many times. V usage is TRBV5-1 and J usage is TRBJ2-1; D perhaps matches TRBD1 (6 bases). Germline V gives CDR1 SGHRS, CDR2 YFSETQ. Trimming left V 0 bases short and J 2 bases short, with 15 bases between. This CDR3 region has 17 residues. The CDR3 bases are TGCGCCAGCAGCTTGGCGGGAACAGGGTCTCCCTACAATGAGCAGTTCTTC. The encoded protein is CASSLAGTGSPYNEQFF. Filled out from reference TRBV5-1 and TRBJ2-1, the complete variable domain reads KAGVTQTPRYLIKTRGQQVTLSCSPISGHRSVSWYQQTPGQGLQFLFEYFSETQRNKGNFPGRFSGRQFSNSRSEMNVSTLELGDSALYLCASSLAGTGSPYNEQFFGPGTRLTVL.

The chain is built from TRBV20-1 and TRBJ1-2; D is uncertain. Germline values: CDR1 DFQATT, CDR2 SNEGSKA (reference sequence). The V and J ends lost 5 bases and 3 bases respectively, with 7 bases between them. The CDR3 length is 11 residues. DNA of the CDR3: TGCAGTGCTGGGTCAGACTATGGCTACACCTTC. It encodes CSAGSDYGYTF.